Described below is a single TCR beta chain sequence and its context. What it recognizes is unknown. This table comes from immunoSEQ multiplex PCR, and its TCRdb copy is limited to in-frame clones, with some not included. This sample has roughly 16,000 clones, with about 75% found just once. The data belong to a study of vaccination effects on CD4 cells after COVID-19. Whole-study context: Following the second dose by a median of 72 days, the post-vaccine samples were obtained.

ViraFEST used viral peptide pools to expand antigen-specific CD4+ T cells before sequencing. Culture proceeded for under twelve days, and CD4+ T cells were then isolated. Either the mRNA-1273 or the BNT162b2 vaccine was given to participants as two doses. Vaccinees lacked prior SARS-CoV-2 infection and tested negative for nucleocapsid antibodies. The CDR3 extends over 14 amino acids. The V and J ends lost 3 bases and 0 bases respectively, with 11 bases between them. Looked up from germline, CDR1 is GTSNPN and CDR2 is SVGIG (reference sequence). Study outcomes and limitations: Of the vaccine-induced clones from healthy vaccinees, merely 1 of 255 recognized common cold coronaviruses as well. Infection-derived and vaccine-derived clones contracted markedly late after vaccination.

This clonotype originated in a human donor who received a COVID-19 vaccine. The chain links TRBV30 to TRBJ1-2; D call uncertain. This material consisted of CD4+ T cells from PBMCs cultured with HCoV-NL63 spike peptides, taken after COVID-19 vaccination. CDR3: CAWSVGGANYGYTF. CDR3 coding DNA: TGTGCCTGGAGCGTCGGCGGAGCTAACTATGGCTACACCTTC.